A selection of T cell receptor beta chains follows, all from one sample in a study of shared clonotypes between healthy human individuals. Assay: immunoSEQ multiplex PCR; the TCRdb copy retains only in-frame clones and omits some. Among about 2.1 million clones listed, about 93% were seen once. The sequencing sample was made of naive CD8+ T cells from PBMCs. These receptors originate from a man aged 18 to 29 in good health. Some clones in this sample may be carry-over from other donors' samples. The CDR3 runs from the conserved cysteine through the conserved F or W. The D gene is left open where the match is weak. Where a row states a size, it is once, few, many or the class of an expanded clone; other rows omit it.

v_call	d_call	clone_size	j_call	cdr3_aa	cdr3_nt
TRBV27	NA	NA	TRBJ2-5	CASSDRGWGETQYF	TGTGCCAGCAGTGACAGAGGCTGGGGAGAGACCCAGTACTTC
TRBV28	NA	NA	TRBJ1-1	CASSATKHRVSYTEAFF	TGTGCCAGCAGTGCTACTAAGCACCGGGTATCGTACACTGAAGCTTTCTTT
TRBV6-5	NA	NA	TRBJ1-6	CASSSHRDQPLHF	TGTGCCAGCAGTTCCCACCGTGACCAACCCCTCCACTTT
TRBV29-1	TRBD1	NA	TRBJ2-1	CSAGGQVYNEQFF	TGCAGCGCCGGGGGACAGGTCTACAATGAGCAGTTCTTC
TRBV19	TRBD1	NA	TRBJ1-4	CASSIRPGQGATNEKLFF	TGTGCCAGTAGTATCCGACCGGGACAGGGTGCAACTAATGAAAAACTGTTTTTT
TRBV7-2	NA	NA	TRBJ2-7	CASSLSGYEQYF	TGTGCCAGCAGCTTGTCGGGCTACGAGCAGTACTTC
TRBV7-9	TRBD1	NA	TRBJ1-1	CASSSGPGQRMNTEAFF	TGTGCCAGCAGCTCTGGTCCGGGACAGCGCATGAACACTGAAGCTTTCTTT
TRBV7-9	NA	NA	TRBJ2-7	CASSLKGWSTYEQYF	TGTGCCAGCAGCTTAAAGGGTTGGTCAACCTACGAGCAGTACTTC
TRBV28	TRBD1	NA	TRBJ1-5	CASRSQGAWRQPQHF	TGTGCCAGCAGGTCACAGGGGGCATGGAGGCAGCCCCAGCATTTT
TRBV11-1	NA	NA	TRBJ1-2	CASSFQGGNYGYTF	TGTGCCAGCAGCTTTCAGGGTGGGAACTATGGCTACACCTTC
TRBV30	TRBD2	few	TRBJ2-2	CAWRLAGDIGELFF	TGTGCCTGGAGACTAGCGGGAGATATCGGGGAGCTGTTTTTT
TRBV11-2	NA	NA	TRBJ2-5	CASSSGEIGETQYF	TGTGCCAGCAGCTCTGGAGAGATTGGGGAGACCCAGTACTTC
TRBV5-1	NA	NA	TRBJ2-1	CASSPYKTVYYNEQFF	TGCGCCAGCAGCCCCTACAAGACGGTATATTACAATGAGCAGTTCTTC